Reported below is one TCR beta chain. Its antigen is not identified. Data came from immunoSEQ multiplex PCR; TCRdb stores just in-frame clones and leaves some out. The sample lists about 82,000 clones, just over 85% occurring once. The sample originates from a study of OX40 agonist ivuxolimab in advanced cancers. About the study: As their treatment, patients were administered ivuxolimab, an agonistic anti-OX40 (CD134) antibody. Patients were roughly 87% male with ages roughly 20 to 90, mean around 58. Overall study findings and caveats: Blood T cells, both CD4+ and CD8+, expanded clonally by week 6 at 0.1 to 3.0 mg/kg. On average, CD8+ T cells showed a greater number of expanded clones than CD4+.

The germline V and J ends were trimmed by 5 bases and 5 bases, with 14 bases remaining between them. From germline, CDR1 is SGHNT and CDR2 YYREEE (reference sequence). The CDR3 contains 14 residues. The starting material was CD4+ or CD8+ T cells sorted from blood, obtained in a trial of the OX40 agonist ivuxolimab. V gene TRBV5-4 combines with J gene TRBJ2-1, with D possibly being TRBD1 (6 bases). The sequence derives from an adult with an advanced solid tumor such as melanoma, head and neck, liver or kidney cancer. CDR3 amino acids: CASRGGQYNNEQFF. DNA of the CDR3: TGTGCCAGCAGAGGGGGACAATATAACAATGAGCAGTTCTTC.